One sample yielded the 30 T cell receptor beta chains listed below, sequenced in a study of response to subunit inactivated influenza vaccine. In TCRdb, the RT-PCR reads were re-called with MiXCR into one record per CDR3 protein. Of approximately 500,000 distinct CDR3 sequences listed, 13% are singletons. This material consisted of PBMCs from blood, taken 40 to 50 days after vaccination. The receptors were gathered from a man aged 50-60 years who received an inactivated influenza vaccine.

This clonotype occurred a few times. The genes are TRBV7-2 and TRBJ2-5, with 9 bases aligning to TRBD2. This CDR3 is 16 amino acids long. Germline CDR1 reads SGHTA; CDR2 reads FQGNSA. With V trimmed by 2 bases and J by 4 bases, 8 bases remained unmatched. The DNA of the CDR3 is TGTGCCAGCAGCTTATGGGGTAGCGGGAGTGGAGAGACCCAGTACTTC. Translating it yields CASSLWGSGSGETQYF.

This clonotype was seen a few times. The V gene is TRBV3-1, the J gene TRBJ2-7; D gene uncertain. CDR3 size: 17 residues. The germline V gene encodes CDR1 LGHDT and CDR2 YNNKEL (reference sequence). The germline V and J ends were trimmed by 5 bases and 0 bases, with 20 bases remaining between them. For the CDR3, the DNA is TGTGCCAGCAGCGATAGCCCCCTCGCGGCAAGCTCCTACGAGCAGTACTTC. This codes for CASSDSPLAASSYEQYF.

Comment on this clonotype: Given a much more abundant clone one base away, this may be a read error. The rearrangement links TRBV6-1 to TRBJ2-2; 10 bases map to TRBD2. This CDR3 contains 16 residues. Germline CDR1 is MNHNS and CDR2 is SASEGT. J was trimmed by 3 bases and V by 10 bases; bases with no gene match: 11. The CDR3 nucleotides are TGTGCCATCAAGAACGGAGGACTAGCGGACACCGGGGAGCTGTTTTTT. Encoded protein: CAIKNGGLADTGELFF.

The V and J genes are TRBV5-1 and TRBJ1-2; unclear D gene. V lost 0 bases, J lost 4 bases, and 19 bases lay in between. The CDR3 is made up of 17 amino acids. Germline V gene lookup returns CDR1 SGHRS and CDR2 YFSETQ. CDR3 bases: TGCGCCAGCAGCTTGGGGACTTCGTCCACCCATCTCTATGGCTACACCTTC. Amino acid sequence: CASSLGTSSTHLYGYTF.

Remarks on this clonotype: A read error may produce the germline difference seen at one junction end. The chain employs TRBV20-1 and TRBJ2-1; 12 nucleotides line up with TRBD2. Germline CDR1 DFQATT, CDR2 SNEGSKA (reference sequence). This CDR3 region has 17 residues. The CDR3 DNA sequence: TGCTGTGCTCCCGACCTCCTAGCGGGGGGGCGAAGCGATGAGCAGTTCTTC. Amino acid sequence: CCAPDLLAGGRSDEQFF.

This clonotype was picked up a small number of times. This sequence joins TRBV7-3 and TRBJ2-3, with D perhaps matching TRBD1 (5 bases). Germline V CDR1 and CDR2: SGHTA, FQGTGA. The CDR3 totals 13 residues. V lost 6 bases, J lost 6 bases, and 13 bases lay in between. CDR3 nucleotide sequence: TGTGCCAGCAGTCAGGGTTACGGGGATACGCAGTATTTT. Its translation is CASSQGYGDTQYF.

The V call is TRBV4-1, the J call TRBJ1-2; possible D gene TRBD1, 6 bases. CDR3 length equals 13 residues. Germline lookup yields CDR1 MGHRA and CDR2 YSYEKL. V gave up 1 base and J gave up 8 bases, with 11 bases separating them. For the CDR3, the DNA is TGCGCCAGCAGCCAAGGTACAGGGCTGGGCTACACCTTC. It translates to CASSQGTGLGYTF.

This clonotype was observed at least ten times. The chain recombines TRBV20-1 with TRBJ2-5, with a possible D match to TRBD1 (6 bases). Germline CDR1 reads DFQATT; CDR2 reads SNEGSKA (reference sequence). With 2 bases removed from V and 0 bases from J, the gap between germline ends came to 10 bases. The CDR3 runs 14 residues. The CDR3 sequence: CSARSWTDQETQYF. The CDR3 DNA reads TGCAGTGCTAGAAGTTGGACAGACCAAGAGACCCAGTACTTC.

This clonotype was counted many times. The rearrangement links TRBV29-1 to TRBJ2-7; TRBD2 might be the D (6 bases). The germline CDR1 and CDR2 sequences are SQVTM and ANQGSEA. Trimming cost V 0 bases and J 2 bases, with 14 bases left between them. This CDR3 spans 15 amino acids. In DNA, the CDR3 is TGCAGCGTTGAAGACCCTACGGGGGTGACCTACGAGCAGTACTTC. The encoded protein is CSVEDPTGVTYEQYF.

At least ten counts were recorded for this clonotype. The V gene is TRBV27, the J gene TRBJ2-7; D is undetermined. The CDR3 spans 14 residues. Looked up from germline, CDR1 is MNHEY and CDR2 is SMNVEV (reference sequence). V was cut by 4 bases and J by 2 bases, with 12 bases left in between. CDR3 region: CASSWRTGPYEQYF. The CDR3 DNA follows: TGTGCCAGCAGTTGGCGGACGGGTCCCTACGAGCAGTACTTC.

In this sample, this clonotype turned up a few times. The chain employs TRBV11-1 and TRBJ1-1; D is ambiguous. The CDR3 spans 19 residues. The V gene lost 1 base and the J gene lost 2 bases, with 23 bases spanning the gap. CDR1 is SGHAT and CDR2 is FQDESV in the germline V gene (reference sequence). In nucleotides, the CDR3 is TGTGCCAGCAGCTTAGTTGGAGGTCGGGTAGGAATTCCTAACACTGAAGCTTTCTTT. Translating gives CASSLVGGRVGIPNTEAFF.

The gene calls are TRBV6-2 or TRBV6-3 and TRBJ1-1; D remains ambiguous. The V gene's germline CDR1 is MNHEY and CDR2 SVGEGT. V was shortened by 6 bases and J by 0 bases, with 8 bases between the two germline ends. The CDR3 has 13 residues. CDR3 protein: CASRDPLNTEAFF. Here the CDR3 DNA reads TGTGCCAGCAGGGACCCACTGAACACTGAAGCTTTCTTT.

This clonotype has a single count. The V gene is TRBV5-1, the J gene TRBJ2-3; 7 positions match TRBD2. There are 15 residues in the CDR3. Germline CDR1 and CDR2: SGHRS and YFSETQ. Unmatched junction bases numbered 7, after V lost 4 bases and J lost 2 bases. In DNA, the CDR3 is TGCGCCAGCAGCATGGGTGGACTAGACACAGATACGCAGTATTTT. This sequence encodes CASSMGGLDTDTQYF.

This clonotype was picked up a small number of times. CDR3 sequence reads: CASSFYRAAAAQYF. The CDR3 DNA follows: TGTGCCAGCAGTTTCTACAGGGCGGCGGCGGCCCAGTACTTC. This rearrangement joins TRBV12-3 or TRBV12-4 to TRBJ2-5, with D perhaps TRBD1 (6 bases). Trimming removed 3 bases from V and 9 bases from J, with 17 bases in between. This CDR3 region has 14 residues.

This clonotype was seen a few times. The gene calls are TRBV24-1 and TRBJ2-3; 9 bases align to TRBD1. J was trimmed by 14 bases and V by 1 base; bases with no gene match: 15. The CDR3 consists of 16 residues. Germline V gene lookup returns CDR1 KGHDR and CDR2 SFDVKD. The CDR3 region has the DNA TGTGCCACCAGTGATTTTAAGGGACAGGGATTTTTACGCTGGTATTTT. This sequence encodes CATSDFKGQGFLRWYF.

This clonotype turned up a few times. The chain combines TRBV27 with TRBJ2-1; D possibly corresponds to TRBD2 (5 bases). Germline CDR1 reads MNHEY; CDR2 reads SMNVEV (reference sequence). V was trimmed by 3 bases and J by 5 bases, leaving 8 bases between them. This CDR3 has 13 residues. The CDR3 coding sequence is TGTGCCAGCAGTTTCGGACTGAACAATGAGCAGTTCTTC. This sequence encodes CASSFGLNNEQFF.

The chain joins TRBV20-1 to TRBJ2-7; 7 bases agree with TRBD1. The CDR3 sequence is 13 residues long. Unmatched junction bases numbered 8, after V lost 3 bases and J lost 6 bases. Germline-derived CDR1 and CDR2 are DFQATT and SNEGSKA (reference sequence). The DNA of the CDR3 is TGCAGTGCTAGCTACACAGGGGTAGGCGAGCAGTACTTC. The encoded protein is CSASYTGVGEQYF.

The rearrangement joins TRBV18 to TRBJ2-3; no reliable D call. This CDR3 spans 18 amino acids. V lost 2 bases and J lost 2, with 20 bases in between. Germline CDR1 reads KGHSH; CDR2 reads LQKENI. CDR3: CASSPTSFQHIPTDTQYF. The DNA of the CDR3 is TGTGCCAGCTCACCAACGAGTTTCCAGCACATCCCCACAGATACGCAGTATTTT.

The chain links TRBV28 to TRBJ2-1; D is unclear. CDR3 length: 15 amino acids. Between the trimmed V and J ends, which lost 2 bases and 6 bases, there was a span of 14 bases. The germline V gene has CDR1 MDHEN and CDR2 SYDVKM. The CDR3 spells CASSLSARSANEQFF. The CDR3 DNA is TGTGCCAGCAGTTTAAGCGCCCGATCAGCCAATGAGCAGTTCTTC.

At least ten counts were recorded for this clonotype. The chain combines TRBV10-3 with TRBJ2-3; D might be TRBD2 (5 bases). Germline CDR1 ENHRY, CDR2 SYGVKD. CDR3 size: 14 residues. The V end was cut by 6 bases, the J end by 4 bases, with 14 bases between. CDR3 in amino acids: CAIRSEGRADTQYF. CDR3 nucleotide sequence: TGTGCCATCAGATCTGAGGGCCGCGCAGATACGCAGTATTTT.

CDR3 DNA sequence: TGCAGTGCTAGGCGGGACAGGGGGCTTGGCTACACCTTC. Amino acid sequence: CSARRDRGLGYTF. This sequence joins TRBV20-1 and TRBJ1-2, with TRBD1 matching over 12 bases. The V gene end was trimmed by 3 bases and the J gene end by 7 bases; junction bases not matched to a gene: 3. The length of the CDR3 is 13 residues. Germline V gives CDR1 DFQATT, CDR2 SNEGSKA (reference sequence).

V gene TRBV20-1 combines with J gene TRBJ2-7, with 9 bases matching TRBD2. The trim removed 5 bases at V and 4 bases at J, leaving 12 bases unmatched. The germline V gene has CDR1 DFQATT and CDR2 SNEGSKA (reference sequence). The CDR3 loop spans 15 amino acids. The CDR3 protein is CSALDVSGSTYEQYF. The DNA for the CDR3 is TGCAGTGCTCTCGATGTTAGCGGGAGTACTTACGAGCAGTACTTC.

This clonotype appeared a few times. The gene calls are TRBV15 and TRBJ2-7; TRBD2 aligns across 9 bases. The CDR3 runs 16 residues. From germline, CDR1 is LNHNV and CDR2 YYDKDF (reference sequence). Trimming took 0 bases from V and 6 from J; bases not matched to a gene: 9. The CDR3 reads CATSRDLAGAAPEQYF. The CDR3 bases are TGTGCCACCAGCAGAGACTTAGCGGGAGCTGCCCCCGAGCAGTACTTC.

This chain joins TRBV7-9 and TRBJ2-1; 7 nucleotides match TRBD1. This CDR3 is 12 amino acids long. Trimming took 5 bases from V and 15 from J; bases not matched to a gene: 10. CDR1 is SEHNR, CDR2 FQNEAQ, per germline (reference sequence). Here the CDR3 DNA reads TGTGCCAGCAGCCTCGGACAGGCGCGTCGGTTCTTC. Translation gives CASSLGQARRFF.

This clonotype was recorded a few times. This sequence joins TRBV20-1 and TRBJ2-7; 9 nucleotides line up with TRBD1. Germline-derived CDR1 and CDR2 are DFQATT and SNEGSKA (reference sequence). V was pared by 1 base and J by 6 bases, with 7 bases of the junction left unmatched. This CDR3 comprises 14 residues. CDR3: CSARGSGTGIEQYF. The CDR3, as DNA: TGCAGTGCTAGAGGATCCGGGACAGGGATCGAGCAGTACTTC.

This clonotype was observed many times. The J gene is TRBJ2-1, the V gene TRBV4-3; no definite D call. This CDR3 is 13 amino acids long. Deletions cut 0 bases from V and 5 bases from J, with 5 bases between. Germline lookup yields CDR1 LGHNA and CDR2 YSLEER. The CDR3 spells CASSQDRNNEQFF. CDR3 nucleotides: TGCGCCAGCAGCCAAGATCGAAACAATGAGCAGTTCTTC.

The chain recombines TRBV12-3 or TRBV12-4 with TRBJ1-1; TRBD1 agrees at 8 bases. The V segment lost 0 bases and the J segment 10 bases; nucleotides outside the gene matches: 7. CDR3 length equals 14 residues. This CDR3 reads CASSLAGTGLRAFF. The CDR3 DNA is TGTGCCAGCAGTTTAGCCGGGACAGGACTCAGAGCTTTCTTT.

The V and J genes are TRBV3-1 and TRBJ2-1; D perhaps matches TRBD2 (6 bases). CDR1 LGHDT and CDR2 YNNKEL come from the germline V gene (reference sequence). The CDR3 extends over 17 amino acids. Trimming cost V 0 bases and J 2 bases, with 14 bases left between them. The CDR3 sequence is CASSQDPFSGAYNEQFF. CDR3 bases: TGTGCCAGCAGCCAAGATCCCTTTTCGGGGGCCTACAATGAGCAGTTCTTC.

This clonotype was counted between two and nine times. J is TRBJ2-1 and V is TRBV20-1; 8 bases agree with TRBD2. Germline trimming cut 5 bases from V and 10 bases from J; bases unmatched to any gene: 13. This CDR3 region has 14 residues. CDR1 and CDR2 from the germline V gene are DFQATT and SNEGSKA (reference sequence). CDR3 protein: CSALRGGSGGEQFF. CDR3 coding DNA: TGCAGTGCTCTACGGGGGGGGTCGGGAGGGGAGCAGTTCTTC.

This clonotype has ten or more counts. The genes are TRBV25-1 and TRBJ1-5, with D maybe TRBD1 (6 bases). CDR3 length: 13 amino acids. The germline CDR1 and CDR2 sequences are MGHDK and SYGVNS. V was clipped by 4 bases and J by 4 bases, with 8 bases between them. Written as DNA, the CDR3 is TGTGCCAGCAGTGCCACAGGGAATCAGCCCCAGCATTTT. It is translated as CASSATGNQPQHF. Together with reference TRBV25-1 and TRBJ1-5, the CDR3 gives the full variable domain: EADIYQTPRYLVIGTGKKITLECSQTMGHDKMYWYQQDPGMELHLIHYSYGVNSTEKGDLSSESTVSRIRTEHFPLTLESARPSHTSQYLCASSATGNQPQHFGDGTRLSIL.